In its sample, the clone carrying this TCR beta chain was seen many times. The antigen is unknown. TCR beta CDR3 region amplification was performed from RNA transcripts. The HTBI set primed first-round TCR CDR3 RT-PCR. From the multiplex PCR reads, TCRdb called clonotypes with MiXCR, one entry per CDR3 protein. The table lists almost 250,000 distinct CDR3 sequences, approximately 23% of them singletons. These data originate in a study of T cells in Graves' hyperthyroidism and ophthalmopathy. The study's findings and limits: It was a median approximately 7.1 months before onset that the model predicted ophthalmopathy.

The study excluded patients with uncontrolled infection, other autoimmune disease, pregnancy or lactation. Together with thyroid ultrasound, orbital computed tomography, serum thyroxine and TRAb, clinical symptoms were used for diagnoses. The sequence derives from a woman aged 40 to 50 with Graves' ophthalmopathy. The sample was blood.

CDR3 sequence: CAWSDLTGDTEAFF. In nucleotides, the CDR3 is TGTGCCTGGAGCGACCTGACAGGGGACACTGAAGCTTTCTTT. The gene calls are TRBV30 and TRBJ1-1, with 8 bases that match TRBD1. With V trimmed by 3 bases and J by 3 bases, 6 bases remained unmatched. The CDR3 runs 14 residues. Per germline, CDR1 GTSNPN and CDR2 SVGIG (reference sequence).